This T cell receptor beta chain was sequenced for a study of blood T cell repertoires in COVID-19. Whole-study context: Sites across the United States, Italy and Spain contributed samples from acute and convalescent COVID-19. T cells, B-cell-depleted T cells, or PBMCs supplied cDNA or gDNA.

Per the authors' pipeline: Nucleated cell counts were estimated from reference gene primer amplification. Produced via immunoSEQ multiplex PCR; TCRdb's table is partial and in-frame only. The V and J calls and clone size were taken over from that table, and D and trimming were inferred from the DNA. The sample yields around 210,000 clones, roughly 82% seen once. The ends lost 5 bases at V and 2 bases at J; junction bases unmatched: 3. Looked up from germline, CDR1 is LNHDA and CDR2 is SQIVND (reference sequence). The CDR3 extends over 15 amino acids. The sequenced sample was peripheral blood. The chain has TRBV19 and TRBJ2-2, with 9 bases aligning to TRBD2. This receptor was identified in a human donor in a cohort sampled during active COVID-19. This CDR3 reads CASSSGTSNTGELFF. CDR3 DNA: TGTGCCAGTAGTTCCGGGACTAGCAACACCGGGGAGCTGTTTTTT.